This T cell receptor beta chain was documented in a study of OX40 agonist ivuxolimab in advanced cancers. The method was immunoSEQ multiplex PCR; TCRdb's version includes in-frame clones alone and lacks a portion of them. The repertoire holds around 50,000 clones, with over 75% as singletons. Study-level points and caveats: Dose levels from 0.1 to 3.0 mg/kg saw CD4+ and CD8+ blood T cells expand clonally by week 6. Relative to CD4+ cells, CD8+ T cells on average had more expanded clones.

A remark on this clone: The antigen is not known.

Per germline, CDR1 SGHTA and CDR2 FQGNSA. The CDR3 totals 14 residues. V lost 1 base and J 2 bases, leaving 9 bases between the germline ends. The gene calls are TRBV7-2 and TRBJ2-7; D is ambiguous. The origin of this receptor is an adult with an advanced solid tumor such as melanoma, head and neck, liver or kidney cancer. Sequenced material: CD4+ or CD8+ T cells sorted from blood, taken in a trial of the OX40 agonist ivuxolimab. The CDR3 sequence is CASSLVIQTYEQYF. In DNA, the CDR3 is TGTGCCAGCAGCTTAGTTATCCAGACCTACGAGCAGTACTTC.